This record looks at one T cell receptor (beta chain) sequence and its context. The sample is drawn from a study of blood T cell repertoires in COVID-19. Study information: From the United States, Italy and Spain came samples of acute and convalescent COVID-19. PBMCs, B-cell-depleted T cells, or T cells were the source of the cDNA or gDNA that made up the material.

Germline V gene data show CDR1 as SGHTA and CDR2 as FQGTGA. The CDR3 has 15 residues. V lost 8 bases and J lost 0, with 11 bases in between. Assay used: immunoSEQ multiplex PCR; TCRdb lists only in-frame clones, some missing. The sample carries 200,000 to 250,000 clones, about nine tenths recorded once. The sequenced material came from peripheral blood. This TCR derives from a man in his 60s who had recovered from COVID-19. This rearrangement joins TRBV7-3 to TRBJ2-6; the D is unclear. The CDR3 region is CASQWAPSGANVLTF. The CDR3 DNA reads TGTGCCAGCCAATGGGCACCCTCTGGGGCCAACGTCCTGACTTTC.